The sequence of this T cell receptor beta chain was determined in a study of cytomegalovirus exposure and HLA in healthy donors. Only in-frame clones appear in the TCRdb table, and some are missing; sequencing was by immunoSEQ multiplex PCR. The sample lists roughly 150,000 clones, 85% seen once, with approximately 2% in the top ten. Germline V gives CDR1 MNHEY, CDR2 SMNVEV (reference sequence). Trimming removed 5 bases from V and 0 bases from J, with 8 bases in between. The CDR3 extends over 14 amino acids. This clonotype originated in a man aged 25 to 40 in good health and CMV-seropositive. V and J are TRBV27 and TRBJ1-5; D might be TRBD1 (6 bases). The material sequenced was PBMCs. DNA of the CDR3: TGTGCCAGCAGTCTACAGGGTAGCAATCAGCCCCAGCATTTT. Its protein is CASSLQGSNQPQHF.